This T cell receptor (beta chain) was retrieved from a study of cytomegalovirus exposure and HLA in healthy donors. 13 Jbeta primers and 60 Vbeta primers were used for the PCR. Sequencing used immunoSEQ multiplex PCR; TCRdb keeps in-frame clones, though not all of them. The table lists roughly 110,000 clones, 60% to 80% of them singletons. This CDR3 region has 13 residues. Germline V gene sequence: CDR1 LNHDA, CDR2 SQIVND (reference sequence). V lost 9 bases, J lost 4 bases, and 3 bases stayed unmatched. The specimen sequenced was PBMCs. This sequence was found in a woman in her thirties in good health and CMV-seropositive. This chain joins TRBV19 and TRBJ2-7, with TRBD2 identical over 13 bases. The CDR3, as DNA: TGTGCCAGCGGACTAGCGGGAGTTTACGAGCAGTACTTC. It specifies CASGLAGVYEQYF.